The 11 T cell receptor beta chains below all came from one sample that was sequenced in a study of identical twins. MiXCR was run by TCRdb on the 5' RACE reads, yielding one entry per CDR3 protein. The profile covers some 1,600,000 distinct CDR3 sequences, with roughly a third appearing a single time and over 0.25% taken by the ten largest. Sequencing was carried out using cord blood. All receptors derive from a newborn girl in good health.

CDR3 nucleotides: TGCGCCAGCAGCTTACTAGCGGGAGTAAATAACCCTGAGCAGTTCTTC. Protein: CASSLLAGVNNPEQFF. J is TRBJ2-1 and V is TRBV5-1; TRBD2 aligns across 11 bases. The junction had 10 bases not matched to a gene; V was cut back by 2 bases and J by 9 bases. In germline, CDR1 is SGHRS, CDR2 YFSETQ. There are 16 residues in the CDR3. Complete variable domain (other parts from reference TRBV5-1 and TRBJ2-1): KAGVTQTPRYLIKTRGQQVTLSCSPISGHRSVSWYQQTPGQGLQFLFEYFSETQRNKGNFPGRFSGRQFSNSRSEMNVSTLELGDSALYLCASSLLAGVNNPEQFFGPGTRLTVL.

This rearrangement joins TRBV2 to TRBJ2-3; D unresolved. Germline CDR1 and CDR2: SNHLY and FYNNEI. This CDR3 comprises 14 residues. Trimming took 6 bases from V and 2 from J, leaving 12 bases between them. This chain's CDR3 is CASRTTGPTDTQYF. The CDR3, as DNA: TGTGCCAGCAGGACGACGGGTCCCACAGATACGCAGTATTTT.

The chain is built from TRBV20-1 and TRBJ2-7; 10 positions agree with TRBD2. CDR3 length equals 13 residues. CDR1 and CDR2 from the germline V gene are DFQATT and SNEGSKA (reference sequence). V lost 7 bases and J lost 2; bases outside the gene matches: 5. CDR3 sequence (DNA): TGCAGTGTTAGCGGGAGGACCACCTACGAGCAGTACTTC. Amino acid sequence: CSVSGRTTYEQYF.

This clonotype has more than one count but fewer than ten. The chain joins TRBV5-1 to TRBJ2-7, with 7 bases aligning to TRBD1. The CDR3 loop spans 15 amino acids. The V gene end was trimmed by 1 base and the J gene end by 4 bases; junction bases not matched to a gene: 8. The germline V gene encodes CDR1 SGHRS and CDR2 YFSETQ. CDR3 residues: CASSLSPRGSYEQYF. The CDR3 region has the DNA TGCGCCAGCAGCTTGTCCCCCAGGGGGTCTTACGAGCAGTACTTC.

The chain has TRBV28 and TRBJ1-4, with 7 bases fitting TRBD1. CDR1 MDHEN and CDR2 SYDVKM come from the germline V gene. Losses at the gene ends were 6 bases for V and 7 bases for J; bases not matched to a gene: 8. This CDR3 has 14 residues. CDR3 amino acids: CASRGTATGEKLFF. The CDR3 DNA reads TGTGCCAGCAGGGGGACAGCCACGGGTGAAAAACTGTTTTTT.

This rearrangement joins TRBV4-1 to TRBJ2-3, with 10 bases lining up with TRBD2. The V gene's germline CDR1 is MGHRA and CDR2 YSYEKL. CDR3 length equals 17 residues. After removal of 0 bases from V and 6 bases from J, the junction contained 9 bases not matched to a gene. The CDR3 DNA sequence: TGCGCCAGCAGCCAAGATTTGTTAGCGGGAGGAGGGGATACGCAGTATTTT. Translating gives CASSQDLLAGGGDTQYF.

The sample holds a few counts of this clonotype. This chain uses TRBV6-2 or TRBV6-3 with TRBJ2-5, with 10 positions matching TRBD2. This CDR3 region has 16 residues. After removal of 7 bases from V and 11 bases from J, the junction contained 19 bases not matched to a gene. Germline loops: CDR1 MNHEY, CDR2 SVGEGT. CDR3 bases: TGTGCCAGCACGCCATTAGCGGGGGGTTACTACAATGAGCAGTACTTC. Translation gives CASTPLAGGYYNEQYF.

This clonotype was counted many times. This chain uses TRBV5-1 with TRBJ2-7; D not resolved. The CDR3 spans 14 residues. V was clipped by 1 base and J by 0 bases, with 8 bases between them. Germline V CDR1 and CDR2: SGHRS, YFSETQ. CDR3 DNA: TGCGCCAGCAGCTTGTGGCAGAGCTCCTACGAGCAGTACTTC. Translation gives CASSLWQSSYEQYF.

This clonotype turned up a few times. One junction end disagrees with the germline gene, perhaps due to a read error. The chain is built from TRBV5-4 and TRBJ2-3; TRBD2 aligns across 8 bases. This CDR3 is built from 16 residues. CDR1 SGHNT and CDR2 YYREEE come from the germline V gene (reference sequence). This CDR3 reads CASSLSRGGGSDTQYF. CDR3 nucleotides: TGTGCCAGCAGCTTGTCCCGGGGGGGCGGCTCAGACACGCAGTATTTT.

CDR3 DNA sequence: TGTGCCAGCAGCCCTGGGACCTTCGGAAACTATGGCTACACCTTC. Translating it yields CASSPGTFGNYGYTF. This chain joins TRBV7-9 and TRBJ1-2; D is perhaps TRBD1 (5 bases). The germline V and J ends were trimmed by 5 bases and 2 bases, with 15 bases remaining between them. CDR1 and CDR2 (germline): SEHNR, FQNEAQ (reference sequence). The CDR3 has 15 amino acids.

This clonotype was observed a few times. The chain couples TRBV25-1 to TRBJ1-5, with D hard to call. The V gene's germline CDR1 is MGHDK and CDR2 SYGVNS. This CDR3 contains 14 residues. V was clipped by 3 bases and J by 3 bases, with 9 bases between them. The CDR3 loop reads CASSELLLNQPQHF. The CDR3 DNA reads TGTGCCAGCAGTGAGTTGCTCCTCAATCAGCCCCAGCATTTT.